This T cell receptor (beta chain) was documented in a study of blood T cell repertoires in COVID-19 (dated by TCRdb to 2019 to 2021). Describing the broader study: Collaborator samples came from the United States, Italy and Spain and covered acute and convalescent phases of COVID-19. The dataset comprised deeply sampled blood TCRbeta repertoires from subjects exposed to, actively infected with, or recovered from COVID-19. The material from the prospective study consisted of cDNA or gDNA derived from T cells, B-cell-depleted T cells, or PBMCs. Nearly every sample came with metadata listing a de-identified subject ID, COVID-19 status, age in years and sex. Where available, HLA class I and class II types were taken from metadata supplied by the sample provider and were not determined by assay-based typing. The repertoires were released in a freely available public database intended as a resource for research on the immune response to SARS-CoV-2. The samples were drawn from two sources: the first 160 participants of the ongoing ImmuneRACE study, and 1,254 subjects contributed by 6 global collaborators. The full study reports these points: How much clinical and demographic metadata was included differed by source and by participant, and the metadata was provided uncurated.

The immunoSEQ Assay, a bias-controlled multiplex PCR, was used to amplify TCRbeta CDR3 regions from genomic DNA. Turning to the authors' computational methods: The number of nucleated cells in each sample was estimated from the amplification of reference gene primers within the assay. To quantify the absolute abundance of each unique TCRbeta CDR3 rearrangement, sequence reads were collapsed and filtered. Productive Simpson clonality was computed per sample as the square root of Simpson's diversity index over productive rearrangements. TCRdb stores this immuneACCESS table with in-frame sequences only. Part of the clones is absent; in the studies checked, under half of the shortfall reflects unresolved V genes, and no reason is known for the rest. The DNA was the basis for D and trimming; V, J and clone size are from that table. The table for this sample lists roughly 160,000 clones; about 82% of them were counted only once. About 7.3% of the sample is held by the ten biggest clonotypes.

Concerning this clone: Its antigen has not been determined. The input lacks base qualities; no much larger clone sits a single base away.

Each collaborating institution followed its own protocols to collect whole blood in K2EDTA tubes. For TCRbeta analysis, collaborator samples were shipped as frozen whole blood, as isolated PBMCs, or as DNA extracted from either sample type. V is clipped by 1 base and J by 0 bases, and the sequence between their germline boundaries is 19 bases long. The CDR3 holds 19 amino acids from the cysteine to the phenylalanine. The CDR3 DNA has 57 bases and is translated from base 1. Via the germline V gene, CDR1 is SGHNT and CDR2 YENEEA. The TCR sequence derives from a middle-aged man with active or convalescent COVID-19. Sequencing input: peripheral blood. The chain links TRBV11-3 with TRBJ1-5; no D gene call is confident. The CDR3 protein: CASSLVVPRGCDSNQPQHF. Read as DNA, the sequence is TGTGCCAGCAGCTTAGTAGTCCCTCGCGGATGCGATAGCAATCAGCCCCAGCATTTT. Full variable domain (CDR3 extended with the reference TRBV11-3 and TRBJ1-5 proteins): EAGVVQSPRYKIIEKKQPVAFWCNPISGHNTLYWYLQNLGQGPELLIRYENEEAVDDSQLPKDRFSAERLKGVDSTLKIQPAELGDSAVYLCASSLVVPRGCDSNQPQHFGDGTRLSIL.